This TCR beta chain was observed in a study of human T cells and chemical hapten exposure. Overall study findings and caveats: Among expanded TCRs, significantly more large CDR3 similarity clusters formed than among controls.

Between the trimmed V and J ends, which lost 2 bases and 0 bases, there was a span of 15 bases. Germline CDR1 MNHEY, CDR2 SVGAGI. The CDR3 is 17 amino acids. Individual cDNA molecules each carried unique molecular identifiers attached by the library. How the authors handled the data: More than 95,000 TCRs per sample was the median, with a range of roughly 23,224 to 690,600. TCRdb fed the RACE reads into MiXCR, producing one record per CDR3 protein. TCRdb assigned the V and J calls; the authors' analysis was not used. Of over 55,000 distinct CDR3 sequences in the sample, approximately 10% were seen once. This clonotype has just a few counts. Its target is unknown. Time point of the sample: patch test 3, about 24 weeks after DPC sensitization. Treatment defined: therapeutic diphenylcyclopropenone sensitization with weekly scalp DPC.

This material consisted of whole blood, taken in connection with sensitization to the hapten diphenylcyclopropenone (DPC). The genes are TRBV6-5 and TRBJ2-3; D ambiguous. The receptor was derived from a woman between 50 and 59 years old with alopecia areata. Some clones in this sample may be carry-over from other donors' samples. CDR3 sequence (DNA): TGTGCCAGCAGTTACAACAACAGACCTTCTAGCACAGATACGCAGTATTTT. Its protein is CASSYNNRPSSTDTQYF.